This TCR beta chain was observed in a study of T cell repertoires in cytomegalovirus infection. The CDR3 totals 15 residues. In germline, CDR1 is MNHEY, CDR2 SVGAGI. V lost 8 bases to trimming and J lost 8 bases; unmatched junction nucleotides: 14. A remark on this clonotype: Its antigen is undetermined.

TCRdb itself ran the reads through MiXCR, one entry per CDR3 protein. This sample has 600,000 to 700,000 distinct CDR3 sequences, with around a third found just once. Sequenced material: cultured PBMCs, taken from culture after CMV antigen stimulation. The chain combines TRBV6-5 with TRBJ2-1; TRBD2 matches at 8 bases. This sequence originates from a human donor in good health (CMV status not recorded). Some clones in this sample may be carry-over from other donors' samples. The chain's CDR3 is CASCPSGGATDEQFF. Here the CDR3 DNA reads TGTGCCAGCTGCCCCTCGGGGGGGGCCACGGATGAGCAGTTCTTC.